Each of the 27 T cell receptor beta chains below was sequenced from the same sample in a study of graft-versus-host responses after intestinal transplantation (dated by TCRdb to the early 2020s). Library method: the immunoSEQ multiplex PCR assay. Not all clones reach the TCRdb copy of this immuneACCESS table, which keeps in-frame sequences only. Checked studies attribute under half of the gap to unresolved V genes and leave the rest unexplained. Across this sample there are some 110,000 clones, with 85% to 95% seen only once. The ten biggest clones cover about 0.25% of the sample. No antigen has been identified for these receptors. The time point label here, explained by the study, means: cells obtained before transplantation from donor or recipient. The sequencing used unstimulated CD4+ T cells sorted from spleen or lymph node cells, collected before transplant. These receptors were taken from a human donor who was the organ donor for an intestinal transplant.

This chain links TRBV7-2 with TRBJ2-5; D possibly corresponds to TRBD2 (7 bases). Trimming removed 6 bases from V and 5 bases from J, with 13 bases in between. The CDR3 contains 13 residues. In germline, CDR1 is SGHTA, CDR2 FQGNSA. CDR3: CASSRGAGETQYF. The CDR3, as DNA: TGTGCCAGCAGTCGGGGGGCGGGGGAGACCCAGTACTTC.

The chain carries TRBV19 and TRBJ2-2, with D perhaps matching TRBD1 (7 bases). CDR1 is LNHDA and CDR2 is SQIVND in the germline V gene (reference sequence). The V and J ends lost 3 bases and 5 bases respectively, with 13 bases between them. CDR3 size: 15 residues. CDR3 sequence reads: CASSIHRGGTGELFF. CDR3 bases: TGTGCCAGTAGTATCCACAGGGGAGGAACCGGGGAGCTGTTTTTT.

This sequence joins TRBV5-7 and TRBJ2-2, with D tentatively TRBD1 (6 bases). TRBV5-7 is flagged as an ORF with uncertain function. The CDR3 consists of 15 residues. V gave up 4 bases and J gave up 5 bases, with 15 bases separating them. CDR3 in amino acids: CASSVRDIRTGELFF. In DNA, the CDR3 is TGTGCCAGCAGCGTTCGGGACATTCGTACCGGGGAGCTGTTTTTT.

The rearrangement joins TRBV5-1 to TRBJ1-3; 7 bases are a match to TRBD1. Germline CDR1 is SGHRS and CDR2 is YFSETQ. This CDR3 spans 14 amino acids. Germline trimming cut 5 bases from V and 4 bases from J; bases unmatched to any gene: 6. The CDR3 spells CASSGQGDGNTIYF. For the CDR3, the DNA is TGCGCCAGCAGTGGGCAGGGGGACGGAAACACCATATATTTT.

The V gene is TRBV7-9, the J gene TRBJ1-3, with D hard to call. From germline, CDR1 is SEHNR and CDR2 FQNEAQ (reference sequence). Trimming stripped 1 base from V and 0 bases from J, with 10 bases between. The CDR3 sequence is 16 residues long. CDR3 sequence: CASSLVDANSGNTIYF. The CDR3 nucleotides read TGTGCCAGCAGCTTAGTTGACGCCAACTCTGGAAACACCATATATTTT.

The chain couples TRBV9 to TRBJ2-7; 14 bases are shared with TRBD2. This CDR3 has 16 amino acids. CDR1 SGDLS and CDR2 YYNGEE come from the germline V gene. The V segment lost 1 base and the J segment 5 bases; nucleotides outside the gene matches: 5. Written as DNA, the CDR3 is TGTGCCAGCAGCGTACAGGGACTAGCGGGAGTTCACGAGCAGTACTTC. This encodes CASSVQGLAGVHEQYF.

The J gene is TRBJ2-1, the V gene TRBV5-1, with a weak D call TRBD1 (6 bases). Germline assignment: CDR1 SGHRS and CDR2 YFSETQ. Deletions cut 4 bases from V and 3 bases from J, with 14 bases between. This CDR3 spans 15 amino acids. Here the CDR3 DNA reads TGCGCCAGCAGCGGAGACAGGCACATCTACAATGAGCAGTTCTTC. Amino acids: CASSGDRHIYNEQFF.

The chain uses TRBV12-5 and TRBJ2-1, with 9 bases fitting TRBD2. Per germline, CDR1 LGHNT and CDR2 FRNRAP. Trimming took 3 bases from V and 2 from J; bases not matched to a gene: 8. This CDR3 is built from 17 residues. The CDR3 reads CASGFSSTSGPYNEQFF. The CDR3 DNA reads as TGTGCTAGTGGTTTTTCCTCGACTAGCGGACCCTACAATGAGCAGTTCTTC.

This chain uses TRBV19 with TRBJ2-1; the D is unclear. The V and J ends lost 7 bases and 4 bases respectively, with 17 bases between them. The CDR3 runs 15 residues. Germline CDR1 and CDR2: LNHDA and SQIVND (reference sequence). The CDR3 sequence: CASKSTASSYNEQFF. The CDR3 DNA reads TGTGCCAGTAAATCGACTGCCTCGAGTTACAATGAGCAGTTCTTC.

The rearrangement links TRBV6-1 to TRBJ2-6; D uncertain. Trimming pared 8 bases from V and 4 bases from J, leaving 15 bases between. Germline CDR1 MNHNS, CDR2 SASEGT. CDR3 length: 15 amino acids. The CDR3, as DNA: TGTGCCAGCGGTAGCAGATCGGTAGGGGCCAACGTCCTGACTTTC. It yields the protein CASGSRSVGANVLTF.

The CDR3 is CASSLGVRLAYEQYF. DNA of the CDR3: TGCGCCAGCAGCTTGGGGGTGCGACTAGCCTACGAGCAGTACTTC. V gene TRBV5-1 combines with J gene TRBJ2-7; possible D gene TRBD2, 6 bases. The V end was cut by 0 bases, the J end by 2 bases, with 12 bases between. CDR3 length: 15 amino acids. Germline V gives CDR1 SGHRS, CDR2 YFSETQ.

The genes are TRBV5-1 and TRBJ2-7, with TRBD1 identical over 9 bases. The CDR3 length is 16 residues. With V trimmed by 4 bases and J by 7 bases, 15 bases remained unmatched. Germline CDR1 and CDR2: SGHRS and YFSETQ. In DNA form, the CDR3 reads TGCGCCAGCAGCCCGGGACAGGGATCCACTACGGGGGAGCAGTACTTC. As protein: CASSPGQGSTTGEQYF. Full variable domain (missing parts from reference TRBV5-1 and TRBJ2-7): KAGVTQTPRYLIKTRGQQVTLSCSPISGHRSVSWYQQTPGQGLQFLFEYFSETQRNKGNFPGRFSGRQFSNSRSEMNVSTLELGDSALYLCASSPGQGSTTGEQYFGPGTRLTVT.

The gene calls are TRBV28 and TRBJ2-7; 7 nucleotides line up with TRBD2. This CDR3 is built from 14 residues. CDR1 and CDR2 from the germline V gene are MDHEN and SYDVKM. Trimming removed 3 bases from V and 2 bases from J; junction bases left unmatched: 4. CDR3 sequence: CASSLGRETYEQYF. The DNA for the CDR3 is TGTGCCAGCAGTTTGGGGAGGGAAACCTACGAGCAGTACTTC.

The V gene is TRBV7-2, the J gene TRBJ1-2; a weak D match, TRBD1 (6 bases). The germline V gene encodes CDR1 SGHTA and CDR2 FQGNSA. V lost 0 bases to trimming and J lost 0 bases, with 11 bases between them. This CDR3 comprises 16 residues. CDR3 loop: CASSLAGGAANYGYTF. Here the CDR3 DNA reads TGTGCCAGCAGCTTAGCAGGGGGGGCGGCTAACTATGGCTACACCTTC.

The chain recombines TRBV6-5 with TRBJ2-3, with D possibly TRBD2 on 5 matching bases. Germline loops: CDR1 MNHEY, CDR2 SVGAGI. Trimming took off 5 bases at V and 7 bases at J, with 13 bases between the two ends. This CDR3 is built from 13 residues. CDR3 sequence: CASSERGRNTQYF. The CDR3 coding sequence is TGTGCCAGCAGTGAACGGGGTAGGAATACGCAGTATTTT.

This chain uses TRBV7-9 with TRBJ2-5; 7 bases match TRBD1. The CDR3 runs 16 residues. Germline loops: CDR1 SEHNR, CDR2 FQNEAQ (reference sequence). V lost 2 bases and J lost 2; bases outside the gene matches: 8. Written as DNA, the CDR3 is TGTGCCAGCAGCTTACTCACAGGGGCAAAGCAAGAGACCCAGTACTTC. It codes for CASSLLTGAKQETQYF.

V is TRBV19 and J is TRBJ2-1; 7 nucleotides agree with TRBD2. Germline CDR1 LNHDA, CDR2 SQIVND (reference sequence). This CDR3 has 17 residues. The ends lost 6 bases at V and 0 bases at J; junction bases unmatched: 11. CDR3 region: CASSRGVARSSYNEQFF. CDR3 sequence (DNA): TGTGCCAGTAGCCGGGGGGTAGCGAGAAGCTCCTACAATGAGCAGTTCTTC. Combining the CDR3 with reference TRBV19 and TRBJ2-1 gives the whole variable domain DGGITQSPKYLFRKEGQNVTLSCEQNLNHDAMYWYRQDPGQGLRLIYYSQIVNDFQKGDIAEGYSVSREKKESFPLTVTSAQKNPTAFYLCASSRGVARSSYNEQFFGPGTRLTVL.

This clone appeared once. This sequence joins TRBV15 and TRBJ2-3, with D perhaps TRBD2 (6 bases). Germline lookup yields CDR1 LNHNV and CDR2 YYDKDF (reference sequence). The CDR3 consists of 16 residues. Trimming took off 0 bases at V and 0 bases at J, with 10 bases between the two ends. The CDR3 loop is CATSRDLAQSTDTQYF. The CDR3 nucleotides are TGTGCCACCAGCAGAGACCTAGCGCAAAGCACAGATACGCAGTATTTT.

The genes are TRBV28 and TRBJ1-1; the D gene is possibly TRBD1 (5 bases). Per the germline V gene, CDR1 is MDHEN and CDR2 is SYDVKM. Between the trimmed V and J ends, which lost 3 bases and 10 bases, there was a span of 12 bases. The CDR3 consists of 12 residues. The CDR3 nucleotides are TGTGCCAGCAGTTTGTGGGCAGGGAGAGCTTTCTTT. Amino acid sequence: CASSLWAGRAFF.

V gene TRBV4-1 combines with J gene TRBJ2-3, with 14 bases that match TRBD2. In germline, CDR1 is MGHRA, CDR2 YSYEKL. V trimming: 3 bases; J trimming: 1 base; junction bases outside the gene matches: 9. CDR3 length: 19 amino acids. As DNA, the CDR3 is TGCGCCAGCAGCCAGACCGGGACTAGCGGGAGTTGGGGCACAGATACGCAGTATTTT. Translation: CASSQTGTSGSWGTDTQYF.

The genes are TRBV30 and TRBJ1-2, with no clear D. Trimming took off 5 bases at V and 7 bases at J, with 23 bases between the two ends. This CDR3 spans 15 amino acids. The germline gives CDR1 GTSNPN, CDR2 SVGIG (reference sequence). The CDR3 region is CAWSNRGLLSLGYTF. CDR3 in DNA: TGTGCCTGGTCTAATCGAGGGTTACTTTCCCTTGGCTACACCTTC.

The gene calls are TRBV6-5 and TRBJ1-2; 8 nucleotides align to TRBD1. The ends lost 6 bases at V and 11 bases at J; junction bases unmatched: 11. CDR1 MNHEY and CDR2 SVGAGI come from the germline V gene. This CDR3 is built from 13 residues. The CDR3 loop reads CASSPGQGLRYTF. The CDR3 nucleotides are TGTGCCAGCAGCCCCGGACAGGGCCTTAGATACACCTTC.

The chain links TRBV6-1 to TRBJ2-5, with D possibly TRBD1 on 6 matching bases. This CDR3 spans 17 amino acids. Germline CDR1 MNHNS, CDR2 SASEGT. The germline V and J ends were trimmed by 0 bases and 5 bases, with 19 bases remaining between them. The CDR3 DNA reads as TGTGCCAGCAGTGAAGCGGGGGCAGGCCAAAGGGGTGAGACCCAGTACTTC. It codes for CASSEAGAGQRGETQYF.

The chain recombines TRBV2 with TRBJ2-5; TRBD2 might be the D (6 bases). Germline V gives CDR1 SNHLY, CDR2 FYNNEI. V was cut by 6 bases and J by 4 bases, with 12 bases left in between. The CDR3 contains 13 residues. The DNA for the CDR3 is TGTGCCAGCAGGGCCGGAGCGGGAGAGACCCAGTACTTC. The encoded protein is CASRAGAGETQYF.

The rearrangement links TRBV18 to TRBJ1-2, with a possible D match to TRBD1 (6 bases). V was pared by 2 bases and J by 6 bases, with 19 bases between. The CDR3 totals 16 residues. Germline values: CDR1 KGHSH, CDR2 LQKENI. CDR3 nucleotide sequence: TGTGCCAGCTCACCATCTTCCGGGACAAGGGTCGATGGCTACACCTTC. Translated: CASSPSSGTRVDGYTF. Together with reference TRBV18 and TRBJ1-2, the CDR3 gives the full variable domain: NAGVMQNPRHLVRRRGQEARLRCSPMKGHSHVYWYRQLPEEGLKFMVYLQKENIIDESGMPKERFSAEFPKEGPSILRIQQVVRGDSAAYFCASSPSSGTRVDGYTFGSGTRLTVV.

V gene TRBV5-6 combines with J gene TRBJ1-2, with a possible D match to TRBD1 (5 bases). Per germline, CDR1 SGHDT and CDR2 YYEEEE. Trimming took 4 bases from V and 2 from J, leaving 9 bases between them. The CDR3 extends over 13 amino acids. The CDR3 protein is CASSGRANYGYTF. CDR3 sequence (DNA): TGTGCCAGCAGCGGCAGGGCAAACTATGGCTACACCTTC. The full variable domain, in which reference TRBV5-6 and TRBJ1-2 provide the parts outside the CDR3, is DAGVTQSPTHLIKTRGQQVTLRCSPKSGHDTVSWYQQALGQGPQFIFQYYEEEERQRGNFPDRFSGHQFPNYSSELNVNALLLGDSALYLCASSGRANYGYTFGSGTRLTVV.

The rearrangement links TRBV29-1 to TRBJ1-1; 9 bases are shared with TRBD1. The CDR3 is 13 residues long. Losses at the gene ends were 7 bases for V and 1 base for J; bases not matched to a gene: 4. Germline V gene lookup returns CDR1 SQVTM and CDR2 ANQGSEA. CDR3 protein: CSGMTGGNTEAFF. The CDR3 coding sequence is TGCAGCGGGATGACAGGGGGGAACACTGAAGCTTTCTTT.